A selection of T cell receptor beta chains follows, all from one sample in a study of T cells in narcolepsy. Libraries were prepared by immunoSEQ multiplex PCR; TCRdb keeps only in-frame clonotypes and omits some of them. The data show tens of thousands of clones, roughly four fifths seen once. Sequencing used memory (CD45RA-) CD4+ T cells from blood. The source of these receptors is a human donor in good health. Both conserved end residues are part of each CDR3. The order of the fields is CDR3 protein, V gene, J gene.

CATSTRETMGEQYF	TRBV15	TRBJ2-7
CASSPGTGRYEQYF	TRBV6-5	TRBJ2-7
CASSQDAEVASDTQYF	TRBV4-2	TRBJ2-3
CAILGSGDTEAFF	TRBV10-3	TRBJ1-1
CASSPPGGNTGELFF	TRBV7-3	TRBJ2-2
CASSEYADNRTLYGYTF	TRBV25-1	TRBJ1-2
CASSRRTGGSYNSPLHF	TRBV4-3	TRBJ1-6
CTSRPPGFAQSRANVLTF	TRBV1	TRBJ2-6
CASSPAGAHYNEQFF	TRBV11-3	TRBJ2-1
CASSVGDRGNTIYF	TRBV9	TRBJ1-3
CASSPDRYTYEQYF	TRBV19	TRBJ2-7
CASSDGTLGSNEQFF	TRBV9	TRBJ2-1
CASSNRRWTGGPYNEQFF	TRBV11-3	TRBJ2-1
CASSAAGSYNSPLHF	TRBV18	TRBJ1-6
CASSPTVQDYGYTF	TRBV18	TRBJ1-2
CASSPTSANTGELFF	TRBV7-3	TRBJ2-2
CASSQPWTSGGLKNPIGSEQYF	TRBV4-2	NA
CASRGGLGPEAFF	TRBV5-4	TRBJ1-1
CASRERTGVNEKLFF	TRBV6-5	TRBJ1-4
CAWSVRAGELFF	TRBV30	TRBJ2-2
CASTTLAASTDTQYF	TRBV28	TRBJ2-3
CASSFGPQPQHF	TRBV2	TRBJ1-5
CASSIYRSGSVSEQYF	TRBV27	TRBJ2-7
CASSLDPGNNEKLFF	TRBV5-6	TRBJ1-4
CASRLTSGSYNEQFF	TRBV6-5	TRBJ2-1
CASSPRMGWDKNIQYF	TRBV14	TRBJ2-4
CASSLNRVSNSPLHF	TRBV6-5	TRBJ1-6
CASGENSGNTIYF	TRBV2	TRBJ1-3
CASSVVGGRFTDTQYF	TRBV9	TRBJ2-3
CASSFRPTTEAFF	TRBV27	TRBJ1-1
CASSHGTDYGYTF	TRBV7-9	TRBJ1-2
CASSGRGGSYNEQFF	TRBV9	TRBJ2-1
CSVEVGGDTIYF	TRBV29-1	TRBJ1-3
CASSPGQETQYF	TRBV18	TRBJ2-5
CASSRGTAGELFF	TRBV9	TRBJ2-2
CASTLRQTTHNEQFF	TRBV10-3	TRBJ2-1
CASSLSSTGGFNTEAFF	TRBV5-5	TRBJ1-1
CASSLGNSYEQYF	TRBV7-2	TRBJ2-7
CASSPLTGNTEAFF	TRBV7-6	TRBJ1-1
CASSYSGLRNQPQHF	TRBV6-6	TRBJ1-5
CASRGFGGGTDTQYF	TRBV5-1	TRBJ2-3
CASSPGGITGANVLTF	TRBV18	TRBJ2-6
CASSATLVSGRGETQYF	TRBV7-2	TRBJ2-5
CASGQGYNEQFF	TRBV7-3	TRBJ2-1